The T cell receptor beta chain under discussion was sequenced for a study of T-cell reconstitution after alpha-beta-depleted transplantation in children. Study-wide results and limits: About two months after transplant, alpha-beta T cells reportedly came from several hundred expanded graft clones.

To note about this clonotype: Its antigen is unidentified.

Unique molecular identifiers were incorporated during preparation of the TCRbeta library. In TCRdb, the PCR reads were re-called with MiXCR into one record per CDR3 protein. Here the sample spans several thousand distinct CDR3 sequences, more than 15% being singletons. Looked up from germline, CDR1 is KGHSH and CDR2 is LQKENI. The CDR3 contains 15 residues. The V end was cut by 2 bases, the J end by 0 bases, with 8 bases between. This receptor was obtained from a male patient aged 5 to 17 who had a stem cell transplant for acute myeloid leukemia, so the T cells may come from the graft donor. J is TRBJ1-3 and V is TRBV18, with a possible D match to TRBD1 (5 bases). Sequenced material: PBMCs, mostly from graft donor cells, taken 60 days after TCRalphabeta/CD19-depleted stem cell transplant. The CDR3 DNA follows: TGTGCCAGCTCACCAGGAGGGGCCTCTGGAAACACCATATATTTT. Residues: CASSPGGASGNTIYF.